This is a list of T cell receptor beta chains from one sample in a study of T cell changes during pregnancy in multiple sclerosis. The table came from immunoSEQ multiplex PCR; TCRdb's copy has only in-frame clones and leaves some out. The repertoire includes around 63,000 clones, over 80% of them detected once, and just over 3% sits in the top ten. The sample was CD8+ T cells from peripheral blood mononuclear cells, taken in the third trimester of pregnancy. The receptor source for this set is a female donor in good health, enrolled as a control in a pregnancy study. Both conserved end residues are part of each CDR3. The order of the fields is clone size, V gene, D gene, J gene, CDR3 DNA, CDR3 protein. D genes are given only for firm matches. Size is stated for part of the rows, as once, few or many counts, or as a class when the clone is expanded.

-	TRBV5-8	TRBD1	TRBJ1-4	TGTGCCAGCAGCCCAGGGACGGGACAGGGTGAAAAACTGTTTTTT	CASSPGTGQGEKLFF
-	TRBV7-9	TRBD1	TRBJ1-1	TGTGCCAGCAGCTTGGGACAGGGGGCGAGAACTGAAGCTTTCTTT	CASSLGQGARTEAFF
-	TRBV7-9	TRBD2	TRBJ2-1	TGTGCCAGCAGCGGGACTAGCGGTACCTACAATGAGCAGTTCTTC	CASSGTSGTYNEQFF
-	TRBV5-5	-	TRBJ2-2	TGTGCCAGCAGCTGGACACCCCCGAACACCGGGGAGCTGTTTTTT	CASSWTPPNTGELFF
once	TRBV19	-	TRBJ1-4	TGTGCCAGCGTCGAGTACGGGGGGGAGAATGAAAAACTGTTTTTT	CASVEYGGENEKLFF
-	TRBV5-6	-	TRBJ1-1	TGTGCCAGCAGCTTACCCAGAAACACTGAAGCTTTCTTT	CASSLPRNTEAFF
-	TRBV19	-	TRBJ1-5	TGTGCCAGTAGTGCGGCGACAGGTAGCAATCAGCCCCAGCATTTT	CASSAATGSNQPQHF
once	TRBV2	TRBD1	TRBJ1-5	TGTGCCAGCAGTCGGACAGGGTCCTCTTCGGCCCAGCATTTT	CASSRTGSSSAQHF
-	TRBV27	-	TRBJ1-2	TGTGCCAGCAGTTTATCGATAAGGGGGTCTGGCGGCTACACCTTC	CASSLSIRGSGGYTF
-	TRBV13	-	TRBJ1-5	TGTGCCAGCAGCTTATATCCAGAAAATCAGCCCCAGCATTTT	CASSLYPENQPQHF
-	TRBV15	-	TRBJ1-2	TGTGCCACCGCAGGGGTGGCCTATGGCTACACCTTC	CATAGVAYGYTF
medium-sized	TRBV19	-	TRBJ1-1	TGTGCCAGTAGGCTAGACAGGCGGCTTGAAGCTTTCTTT	CASRLDRRLEAFF
-	TRBV7-9	-	TRBJ2-5	TGTGCCAGCATCAGGGGCCCGGAAGAGACCCAGTACTTC	CASIRGPEETQYF
-	TRBV6-1	-	TRBJ1-2	TGTGCCAGCCTTGGACAGATACCCCCTAACTATGGCTACACCTTC	CASLGQIPPNYGYTF
-	TRBV7-6	TRBD2	TRBJ2-3	TGTGCCAGCAGCTTGGGGACTAGCCCTGATACGCAGTATTTT	CASSLGTSPDTQYF
-	TRBV9	-	TRBJ2-7	TGTGCCAGCAGCGTAGGGACAGACTCCTACGAGCAGTACTTC	CASSVGTDSYEQYF
-	TRBV27	-	TRBJ1-1	TGTGCCAGCAGCCTCAGGGGCCGTGCTGAAGCTTTCTTT	CASSLRGRAEAFF
-	TRBV7-6	-	TRBJ2-1	TGTGCCAGCAGCCCCCGTGGGGGCGGATTGGATGAGCAGTTCTTC	CASSPRGGGLDEQFF
-	TRBV7-9	-	TRBJ2-1	TGTGCCAGCAGCTTAGTAGAGGACTCCCGTGAGCAGTTCTTC	CASSLVEDSREQFF
-	TRBV27	-	TRBJ2-3	TGTGCCAGCAGTTTAGCGGGGTTACGCACAGATACGCAGTATTTT	CASSLAGLRTDTQYF
-	TRBV9	TRBD2	TRBJ2-2	TGTGCCAGCAGCGTAGCTCGGAGCGGGGACGCCGGGGAGCTGTTTTTT	CASSVARSGDAGELFF
-	TRBV29-1	-	TRBJ2-2	TGCAGCGTGACGGTAGGGGTTAATAAATTGGCCGGGGAGCTGTTTTTT	CSVTVGVNKLAGELFF
-	TRBV19	-	TRBJ1-1	TGTGCCAGTAGTATAGATCACGACAGGCCTACGAACACTGAAGCTTTCTTT	CASSIDHDRPTNTEAFF
-	TRBV18	TRBD2	TRBJ2-3	TGTGCCAGCTCACCGGCAGTAGCGGGAGACACAGATACGCAGTATTTT	CASSPAVAGDTDTQYF
-	TRBV4-3	-	TRBJ1-2	TGCGCCAGCAGCCAAGATCTGGAAGGGGTTTATAACTATGGCTACACCTTC	CASSQDLEGVYNYGYTF